Each of the 8 T cell receptor beta chains below was sequenced from the same sample in a study of cytomegalovirus exposure and HLA in healthy donors. The PCR contained 60 Vbeta and 13 Jbeta primers. The data were produced by immunoSEQ multiplex PCR, yet TCRdb's version contains in-frame clones alone and is incomplete. The table records hundreds of thousands of clones, about 88% of them present only once. Sequencing used PBMCs. The receptors shown here come from a girl aged 2-15 years in good health and CMV-seronegative.

The chain couples TRBV5-1 to TRBJ2-3; D is unclear. This CDR3 is built from 16 residues. The V and J ends lost 5 bases and 0 bases respectively, with 16 bases between them. Germline V lookup: CDR1 SGHRS, CDR2 YFSETQ. The CDR3 protein is CASRSILMTSTDTQYF. DNA for the CDR3: TGCGCCAGCAGATCTATCCTCATGACTAGCACAGATACGCAGTATTTT.

The chain is built from TRBV10-2 and TRBJ1-6; the D is unclear. Trimming pared 9 bases from V and 0 bases from J, leaving 6 bases between. The CDR3 has 13 residues. Germline V lookup: CDR1 WSHSY, CDR2 SAAADI. The DNA for the CDR3 is TGCGCCAGTGTGAGCTCCTATAATTCACCCCTCCACTTT. Protein product: CASVSSYNSPLHF.

The CDR3, as DNA: TGTGCCAGCCGACTAGCGTTTAACAATGAGCAGTTCTTC. Its translation: CASRLAFNNEQFF. This chain connects TRBV6-5 to TRBJ2-1; 8 bases map to TRBD2. V lost 8 bases and J lost 5; bases outside the gene matches: 5. Germline V gene lookup returns CDR1 MNHEY and CDR2 SVGAGI. The CDR3 runs 13 residues.

The chain carries TRBV11-2 and TRBJ2-7, with unresolved D. Germline V CDR1 and CDR2: SGHAT, FQNNGV. The V end lost 0 bases, the J end lost 7 bases, and 19 bases lay between the germline ends. The CDR3 is made up of 16 amino acids. The chain's CDR3 is CASSLDRQPFAREQYF. The CDR3 DNA reads as TGTGCCAGCAGCTTAGATCGTCAACCCTTCGCTAGGGAGCAGTACTTC.

This chain uses TRBV30 with TRBJ2-7; 9 nucleotides line up with TRBD1. CDR1 is GTSNPN and CDR2 is SVGIG in the germline V gene (reference sequence). The CDR3 is 13 residues long. J lost 9 bases, V lost 2 bases, and 8 bases had no gene match. The CDR3 region is CAWSSPPGQGQYF. In DNA, the CDR3 is TGTGCCTGGAGTTCTCCACCGGGACAGGGGCAGTACTTC.

V and J are TRBV6-1 and TRBJ1-5, with a possible D match to TRBD1 (5 bases). Trimming stripped 2 bases from V and 6 bases from J, with 8 bases between. Germline V CDR1 and CDR2: MNHNS, SASEGT. The CDR3 spans 13 residues. CDR3 bases: TGTGCCAGCAGTGAACAGGGAGGTCAGCCCCAGCATTTT. Its translation is CASSEQGGQPQHF.

The rearrangement uses TRBV2 and TRBJ2-1; 9 nucleotides match TRBD2. CDR1 is SNHLY, CDR2 FYNNEI, per germline. J was trimmed by 6 bases and V by 3 bases; bases with no gene match: 6. The CDR3 covers 15 residues. The CDR3: CASSEGPAGGNEQFF. Written as DNA, the CDR3 is TGTGCCAGCAGTGAGGGGCCAGCGGGGGGCAATGAGCAGTTCTTC.

The chain couples TRBV15 to TRBJ1-5, with 9 bases that match TRBD1. This CDR3 has 18 residues. Germline CDR1 is LNHNV and CDR2 is YYDKDF (reference sequence). V was clipped by 0 bases and J by 11 bases; unmatched bases: 17. The CDR3 here is CATSRDQIGTGMLASQHF. The CDR3 DNA sequence: TGTGCCACCAGCAGAGATCAGATCGGGACAGGGATGTTAGCATCCCAGCATTTT.